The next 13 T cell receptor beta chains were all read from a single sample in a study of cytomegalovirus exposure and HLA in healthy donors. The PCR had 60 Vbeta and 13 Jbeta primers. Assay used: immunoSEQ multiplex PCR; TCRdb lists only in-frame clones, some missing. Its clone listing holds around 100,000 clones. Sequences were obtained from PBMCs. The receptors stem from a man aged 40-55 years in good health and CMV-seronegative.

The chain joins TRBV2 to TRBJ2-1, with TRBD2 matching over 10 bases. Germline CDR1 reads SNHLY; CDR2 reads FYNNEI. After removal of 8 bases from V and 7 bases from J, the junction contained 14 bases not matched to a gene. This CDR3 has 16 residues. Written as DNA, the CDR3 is TGTGCCAGCCAACATTTTCTCCTAGCGGGAGTGAATGAGCAGTTCTTC. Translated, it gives CASQHFLLAGVNEQFF.

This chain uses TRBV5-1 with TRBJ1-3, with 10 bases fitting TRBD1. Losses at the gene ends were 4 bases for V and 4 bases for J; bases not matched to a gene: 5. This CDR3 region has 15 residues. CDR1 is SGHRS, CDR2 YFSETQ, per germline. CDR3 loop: CASSEGQGTGNTIYF. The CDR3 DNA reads TGCGCCAGCAGCGAGGGACAGGGGACAGGAAACACCATATATTTT.

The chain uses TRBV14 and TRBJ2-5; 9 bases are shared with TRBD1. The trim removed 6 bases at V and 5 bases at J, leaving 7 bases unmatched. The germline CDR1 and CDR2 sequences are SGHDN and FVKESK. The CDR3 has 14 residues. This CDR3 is CASRKGQGYETQYF. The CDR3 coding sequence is TGTGCCAGCAGAAAGGGACAGGGTTATGAGACCCAGTACTTC.

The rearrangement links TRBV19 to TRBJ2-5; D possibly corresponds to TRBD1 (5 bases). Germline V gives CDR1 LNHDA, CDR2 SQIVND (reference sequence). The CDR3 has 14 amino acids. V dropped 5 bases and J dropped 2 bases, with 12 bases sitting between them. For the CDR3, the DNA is TGTGCCAGTAGTCCACCCGACAGACAAGAGACCCAGTACTTC. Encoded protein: CASSPPDRQETQYF.

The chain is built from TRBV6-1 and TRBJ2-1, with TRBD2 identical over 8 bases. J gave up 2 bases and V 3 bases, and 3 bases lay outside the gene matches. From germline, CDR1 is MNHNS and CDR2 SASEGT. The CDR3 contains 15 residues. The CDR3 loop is CASSEELAAYNEQFF. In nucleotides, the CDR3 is TGTGCCAGCAGTGAGGAACTAGCGGCCTACAATGAGCAGTTCTTC.

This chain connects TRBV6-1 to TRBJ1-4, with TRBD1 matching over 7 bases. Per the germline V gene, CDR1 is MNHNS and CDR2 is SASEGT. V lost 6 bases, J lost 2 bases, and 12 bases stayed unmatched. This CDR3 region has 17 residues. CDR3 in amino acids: CASSERINRGTNEKLFF. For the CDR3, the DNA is TGTGCCAGCAGCGAAAGAATTAACAGGGGCACTAATGAAAAACTGTTTTTT.

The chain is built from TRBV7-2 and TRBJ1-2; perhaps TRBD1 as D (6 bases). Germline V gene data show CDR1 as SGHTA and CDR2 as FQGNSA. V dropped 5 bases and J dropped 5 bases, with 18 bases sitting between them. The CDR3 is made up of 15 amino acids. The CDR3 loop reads CASSPYQQGRYGYTF. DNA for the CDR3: TGTGCCAGCAGCCCATACCAACAGGGAAGGTATGGCTACACCTTC.

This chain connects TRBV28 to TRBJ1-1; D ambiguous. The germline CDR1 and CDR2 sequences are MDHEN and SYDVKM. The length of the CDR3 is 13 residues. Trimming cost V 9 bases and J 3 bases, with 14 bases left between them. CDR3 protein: CASRSSTDTEAFF. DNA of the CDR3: TGTGCCAGTCGCTCTTCAACAGACACTGAAGCTTTCTTT.

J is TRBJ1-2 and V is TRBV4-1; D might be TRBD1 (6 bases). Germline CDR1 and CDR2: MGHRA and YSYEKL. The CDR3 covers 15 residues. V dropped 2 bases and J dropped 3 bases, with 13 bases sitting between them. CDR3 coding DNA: TGCGCCAGCAGCCAATATACAGGGAAGGACTATGGCTACACCTTC. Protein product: CASSQYTGKDYGYTF.

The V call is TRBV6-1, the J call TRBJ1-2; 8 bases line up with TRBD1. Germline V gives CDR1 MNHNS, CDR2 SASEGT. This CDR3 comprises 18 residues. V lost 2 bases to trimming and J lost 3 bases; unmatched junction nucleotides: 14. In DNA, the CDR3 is TGTGCCAGCAGTGAACCCCTTCCAACCAGGGGGCTCGACTATGGCTACACCTTC. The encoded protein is CASSEPLPTRGLDYGYTF.

The CDR3 is CASSFAGGPGEQFF. CDR3 DNA sequence: TGTGCCAGCAGCTTTGCGGGGGGGCCAGGAGAGCAGTTCTTC. The chain links TRBV11-2 to TRBJ2-1, with TRBD2 identical over 9 bases. The germline V gene has CDR1 SGHAT and CDR2 FQNNGV. This CDR3 comprises 14 residues. V was pared by 3 bases and J by 10 bases, with 7 bases of the junction left unmatched.

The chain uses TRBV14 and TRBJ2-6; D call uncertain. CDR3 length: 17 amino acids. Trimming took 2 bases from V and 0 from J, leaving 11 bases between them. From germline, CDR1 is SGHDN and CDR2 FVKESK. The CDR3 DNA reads TGTGCCAGCAGCCAACGCCCGAGAGACTCTGGGGCCAACGTCCTGACTTTC. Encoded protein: CASSQRPRDSGANVLTF.

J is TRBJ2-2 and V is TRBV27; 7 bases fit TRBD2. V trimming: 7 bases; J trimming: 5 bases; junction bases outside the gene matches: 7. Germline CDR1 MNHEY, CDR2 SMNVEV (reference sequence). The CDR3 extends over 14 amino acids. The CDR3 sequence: CASTPAAGTGELFF. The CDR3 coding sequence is TGTGCCAGCACACCCGCAGCGGGGACCGGGGAGCTGTTTTTT.